The rows below give T cell receptor beta chains drawn from one sample of a study of blood T cells in healthy people across ages. TCRdb redid the calling of the 5' RACE reads with MiXCR, one entry per CDR3 protein. The table shows roughly 720,000 distinct CDR3 sequences, with roughly 50% occurring only once. The sample taken for sequencing was blood. The receptor source for this set is a man older than 75 in good health. CDR3s include the opening cysteine and the closing phenylalanine or tryptophan. D genes are given only for firm matches. Rows give clone size only sometimes, using once, few, many, or a class for an expanded clone.

>NA|TRBV20-1|few|TRBJ1-2
CSGRTGSGYTF
TGCAGTGGTAGAACAGGGTCAGGCTACACCTTC
>NA|TRBV3-1|NA|TRBJ2-5
CASTYQETQYF
TGTGCCAGCACTTACCAAGAGACCCAGTACTTC
>NA|TRBV10-3|NA|TRBJ2-1
CAISEAQGREHKQFF
TGTGCCATCAGTGAGGCCCAGGGGCGGGAGCATAAGCAGTTCTTC
>NA|TRBV20-1|NA|TRBJ2-7
CSASRGGEVTYNEQYF
TGCAGTGCTTCCCGCGGCGGAGAGGTGACCTACAATGAGCAGTACTTC
>NA|TRBV29-1|NA|TRBJ2-1
CSPWGLPSSYNEQFF
TGCAGCCCATGGGGACTCCCGAGCTCCTACAATGAGCAGTTCTTC
>NA|TRBV12-3/TRBV12-4|NA|TRBJ2-7
CASSTQTGGGEQYF
TGTGCCAGCAGTACCCAGACAGGCGGCGGCGAGCAGTACTTC
>NA|TRBV2|NA|TRBJ2-1
CASSGLLHGTNEQFF
TGTGCCAGCAGTGGGCTGTTGCACGGGACGAATGAGCAGTTCTTC
>NA|TRBV12-3/TRBV12-4|NA|TRBJ1-2
CASSLSPQGAFGYTF
TGTGCCAGCAGTTTATCCCCACAGGGAGCCTTTGGCTACACCTTC
>TRBD1|TRBV5-1|few|TRBJ2-1
CASSFGGQNEQFF
TGCGCCAGCAGCTTTGGGGGACAGAATGAGCAGTTCTTC
>TRBD1|TRBV5-1|NA|TRBJ1-1
CASSSQTGLPNTEAFF
TGCGCCAGCAGCTCCCAGACAGGGCTCCCGAACACTGAAGCTTTCTTT
>NA|TRBV27|NA|TRBJ2-1
CASSFRRGLVGNEQFF
TGTGCCAGCAGTTTTCGGAGGGGCTTGGTGGGCAATGAGCAGTTCTTC
>NA|TRBV14|NA|TRBJ1-1
CASLQARGGNTEAFF
TGTGCCAGCCTTCAAGCAAGGGGAGGGAACACTGAAGCTTTCTTT
>TRBD2|TRBV5-1|NA|TRBJ2-3
CATSVGGGGGYAYF
TGCGCCACCAGCGTAGGCGGCGGGGGAGGATACGCGTATTTT
>NA|TRBV6-4|few|TRBJ1-1
CASSENLGREAFF
TGTGCCAGCAGTGAAAACCTCGGACGCGAAGCTTTCTTT
>NA|TRBV2|NA|TRBJ2-4
CASSGLEGPNIQYF
TGTGCCAGCAGTGGGCTGGAGGGGCCAAACATTCAGTACTTC
>NA|TRBV7-3|NA|TRBJ2-7
CASSPTGTLGDEQYF
TGTGCCAGCAGCCCGACCGGGACCTTAGGCGACGAGCAGTACTTC
>TRBD2|TRBV28|NA|TRBJ2-3
CARKASGRFVTDTQYF
TGTGCCCGCAAAGCTAGCGGGAGATTTGTTACAGATACGCAGTATTTT
>TRBD2|TRBV27|once|TRBJ2-7
CASSLISGSGPYEQYF
TGTGCCAGCAGTTTAATTAGCGGGAGTGGCCCCTACGAGCAGTACTTC
>NA|TRBV12-3/TRBV12-4|few|TRBJ2-3
CASSAYSTDTQYF
TGTGCCAGCAGTGCGTACAGCACAGATACGCAGTATTTT
>TRBD1|TRBV7-2|NA|TRBJ2-7
CASTQRGQGYNEQYF
TGTGCCAGCACCCAGAGGGGACAGGGGTACAATGAGCAGTACTTC
>NA|TRBV29-1|many|TRBJ2-1
CSVARNEQFF
TGCAGCGTCGCTCGTAATGAGCAGTTCTTC
>TRBD1|TRBV7-2|few|TRBJ2-5
CASSPDRGFQETQYF
TGTGCCAGCAGCCCCGACAGGGGCTTCCAAGAGACCCAGTACTTC
>TRBD1|TRBV3-1|NA|TRBJ2-7
CASKGRGQGSYEQYF
TGTGCCAGTAAAGGGCGGGGACAGGGTTCCTACGAGCAGTACTTC
>NA|TRBV7-9|few|TRBJ2-7
CASSSWDLGGEQYF
TGTGCCAGCAGCTCCTGGGACCTAGGAGGCGAGCAGTACTTC
>TRBD2|TRBV6-6|NA|TRBJ2-1
CASSYEAGGGKQFF
TGTGCCAGCAGTTACGAAGCGGGAGGAGGTAAGCAGTTCTTC
>TRBD1|TRBV27|NA|TRBJ2-1
CASSYTGTGRNEQFF
TGTGCCAGCAGTTATACCGGGACAGGGAGGAATGAGCAGTTCTTC
>NA|TRBV29-1|NA|TRBJ2-1
CSVRGSRDHSYNEQFF
TGCAGCGTTAGAGGCTCCCGGGACCACTCCTACAATGAGCAGTTCTTC